This note documents a single TCR beta chain sequence. Some clones are missing from TCRdb's copy, which holds only in-frame ones; the method was immunoSEQ multiplex PCR. The sample holds approximately 410,000 clones, 80% to 95% seen once. This entry is derived from a study of Ad26.COV2.S vaccination and SARS-CoV-2 variants. Study information: The Ad26.COV2.S arm of the COV1001 trial was where the donor was placed. Each vaccinee took Ad26.COV2.S intramuscularly, once or twice 56 days apart.

The treatment is: some 20 received Ad26.COV2.S at low or high dose, single or two shots; roughly five received placebo; per-sample allocation not given. Sampling was performed 63 days after the first vaccine or placebo injection. CDR1 is SGHVS, CDR2 FQNEAQ, per germline. There are 12 residues in the CDR3. The V gene lost 3 bases and the J gene lost 2 bases, with 5 bases spanning the gap. This rearrangement joins TRBV7-8 to TRBJ2-7; D unresolved. The source is a person aged 18-65 years who received the Ad26.COV2.S COVID-19 vaccine or a placebo. Material: peripheral blood, obtained in a trial of Ad26.COV2.S vaccine versus placebo. The CDR3 region is CASSFETYEQYF. CDR3 DNA: TGTGCCAGCAGCTTCGAGACCTACGAGCAGTACTTC.